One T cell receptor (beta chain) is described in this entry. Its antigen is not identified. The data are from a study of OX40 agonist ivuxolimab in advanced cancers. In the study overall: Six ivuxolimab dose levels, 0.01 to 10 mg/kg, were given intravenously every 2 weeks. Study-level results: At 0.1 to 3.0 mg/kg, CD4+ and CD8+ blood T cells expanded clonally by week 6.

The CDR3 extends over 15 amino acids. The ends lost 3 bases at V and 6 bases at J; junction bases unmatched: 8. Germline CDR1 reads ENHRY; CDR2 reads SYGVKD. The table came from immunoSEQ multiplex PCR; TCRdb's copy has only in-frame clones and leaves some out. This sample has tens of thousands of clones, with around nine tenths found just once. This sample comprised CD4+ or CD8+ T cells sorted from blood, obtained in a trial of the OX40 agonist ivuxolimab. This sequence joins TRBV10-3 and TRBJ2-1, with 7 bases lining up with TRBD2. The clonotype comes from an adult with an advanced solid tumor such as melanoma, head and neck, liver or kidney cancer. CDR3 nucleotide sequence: TGTGCCATCAGTGAAATGGGGACTACCACCAATGAGCAGTTCTTC. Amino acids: CAISEMGTTTNEQFF.